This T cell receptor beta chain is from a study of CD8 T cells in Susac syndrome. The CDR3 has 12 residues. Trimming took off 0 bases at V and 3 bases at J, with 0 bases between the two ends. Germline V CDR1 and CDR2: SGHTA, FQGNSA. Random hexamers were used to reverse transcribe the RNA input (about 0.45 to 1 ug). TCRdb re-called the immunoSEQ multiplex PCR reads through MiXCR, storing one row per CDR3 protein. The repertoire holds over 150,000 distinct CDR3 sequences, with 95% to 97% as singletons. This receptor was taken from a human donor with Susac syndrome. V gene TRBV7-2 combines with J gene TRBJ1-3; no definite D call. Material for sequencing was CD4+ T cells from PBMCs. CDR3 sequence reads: CASSLAGNTIYF. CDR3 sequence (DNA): TGTGCCAGCAGCTTAGCTGGAAACACCATATATTTT. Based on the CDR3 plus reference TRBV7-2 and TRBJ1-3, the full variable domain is GAGVSQSPSNKVTEKGKDVELRCDPISGHTALYWYRQSLGQGLEFLIYFQGNSAPDKSGLPSDRFSAERTGGSVSTLTIQRTQQEDSAVYLCASSLAGNTIYFGEGSWLTVV.